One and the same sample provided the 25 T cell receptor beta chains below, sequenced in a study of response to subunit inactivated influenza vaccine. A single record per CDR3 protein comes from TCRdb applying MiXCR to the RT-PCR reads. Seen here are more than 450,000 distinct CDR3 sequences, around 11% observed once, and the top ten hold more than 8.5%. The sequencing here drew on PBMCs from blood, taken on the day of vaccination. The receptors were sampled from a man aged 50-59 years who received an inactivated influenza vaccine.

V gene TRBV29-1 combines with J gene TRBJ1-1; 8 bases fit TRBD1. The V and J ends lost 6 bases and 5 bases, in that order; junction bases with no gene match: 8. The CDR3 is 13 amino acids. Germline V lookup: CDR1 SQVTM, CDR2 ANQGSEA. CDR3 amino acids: CSVSDRGHTEAFF. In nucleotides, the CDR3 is TGCAGCGTCTCCGACAGGGGTCATACTGAAGCTTTCTTT.

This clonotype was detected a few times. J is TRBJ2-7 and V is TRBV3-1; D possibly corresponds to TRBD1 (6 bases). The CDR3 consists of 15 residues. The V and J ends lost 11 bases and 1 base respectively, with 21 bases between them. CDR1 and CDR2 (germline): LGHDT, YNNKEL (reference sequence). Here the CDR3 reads CASSQDNGQSYEQYF. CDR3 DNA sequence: TGTGCCTCCAGCCAAGATAACGGACAGTCCTACGAGCAGTACTTC.

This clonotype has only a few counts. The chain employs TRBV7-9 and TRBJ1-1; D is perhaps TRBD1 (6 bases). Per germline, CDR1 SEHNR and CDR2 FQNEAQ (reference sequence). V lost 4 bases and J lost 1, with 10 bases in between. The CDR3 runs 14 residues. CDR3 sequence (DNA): TGTGCCAGCAGCTACGGGACAACGAACACTGAAGCTTTCTTT. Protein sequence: CASSYGTTNTEAFF.

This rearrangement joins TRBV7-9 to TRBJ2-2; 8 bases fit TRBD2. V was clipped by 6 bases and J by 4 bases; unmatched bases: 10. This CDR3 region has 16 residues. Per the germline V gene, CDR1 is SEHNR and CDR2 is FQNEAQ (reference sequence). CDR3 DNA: TGTGCCAGCAGTTCGGAGCGGGGGCGACCCACCGGGGAGCTGTTTTTT. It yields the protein CASSSERGRPTGELFF.

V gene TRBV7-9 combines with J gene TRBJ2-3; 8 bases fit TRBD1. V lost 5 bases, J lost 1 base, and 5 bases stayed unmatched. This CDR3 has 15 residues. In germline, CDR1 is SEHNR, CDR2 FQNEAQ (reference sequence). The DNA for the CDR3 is TGTGCCAGCAGCGAAACGGGACAGGGCACAGATACGCAGTATTTT. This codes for CASSETGQGTDTQYF.

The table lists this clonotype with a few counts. CDR3 loop: CAISESRQPNTEAFF. Here the CDR3 DNA reads TGTGCCATCAGTGAGTCGAGACAGCCGAACACTGAAGCTTTCTTT. This chain links TRBV10-3 with TRBJ1-1; the D gene is possibly TRBD1 (5 bases). This CDR3 contains 15 residues. Germline CDR1 is ENHRY and CDR2 is SYGVKD. Trimming took 0 bases from V and 1 from J, leaving 9 bases between them.

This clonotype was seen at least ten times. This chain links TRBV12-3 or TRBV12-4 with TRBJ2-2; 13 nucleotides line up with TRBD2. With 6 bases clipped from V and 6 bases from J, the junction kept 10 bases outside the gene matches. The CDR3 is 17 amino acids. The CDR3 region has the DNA TGTGCCAGCAGGACGGGACTAGCGGGGTCTCGGGCCGGGGAGCTGTTTTTT. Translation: CASRTGLAGSRAGELFF.

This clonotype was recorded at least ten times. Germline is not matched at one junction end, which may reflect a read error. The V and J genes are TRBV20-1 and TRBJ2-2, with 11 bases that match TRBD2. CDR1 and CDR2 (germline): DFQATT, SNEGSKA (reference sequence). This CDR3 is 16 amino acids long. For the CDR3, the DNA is TGCAGTGCCAGAGGAGCTAGCGGGAGGAATACCGGGGAGCTGTTTTTT. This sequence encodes CSARGASGRNTGELFF.

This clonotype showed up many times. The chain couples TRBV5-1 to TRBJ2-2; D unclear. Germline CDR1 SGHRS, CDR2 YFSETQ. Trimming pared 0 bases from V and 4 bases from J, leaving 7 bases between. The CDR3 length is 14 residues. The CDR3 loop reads CASSLVVGTGELFF. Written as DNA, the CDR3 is TGCGCCAGCAGCTTGGTTGTGGGCACCGGGGAGCTGTTTTTT.

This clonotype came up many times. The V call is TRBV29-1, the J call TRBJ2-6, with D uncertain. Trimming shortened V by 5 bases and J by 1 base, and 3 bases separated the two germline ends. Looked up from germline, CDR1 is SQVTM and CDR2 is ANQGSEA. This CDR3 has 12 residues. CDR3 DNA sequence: TGCAGCGTTCCTTCTGGGGCCAACGTCCTGACTTTC. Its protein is CSVPSGANVLTF.

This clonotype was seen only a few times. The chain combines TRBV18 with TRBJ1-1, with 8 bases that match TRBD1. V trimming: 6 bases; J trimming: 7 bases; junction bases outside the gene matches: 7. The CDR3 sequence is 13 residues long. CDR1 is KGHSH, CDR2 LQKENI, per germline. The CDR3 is CASSMDRDNEAFF. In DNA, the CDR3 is TGTGCCAGCTCCATGGACAGGGACAATGAAGCTTTCTTT.

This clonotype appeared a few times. Here the CDR3 reads CSTGEQFF. The CDR3 DNA follows: TGCAGTACCGGTGAGCAGTTCTTC. The chain carries TRBV29-1 and TRBJ2-1, with D unresolved. The CDR3 covers 8 residues. Germline V gene lookup returns CDR1 SQVTM and CDR2 ANQGSEA.

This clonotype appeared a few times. CDR3 DNA sequence: TGCGCCAGCAGAAGGGACCTGGGGGAGACCCAGTACTTC. Amino acids: CASRRDLGETQYF. The chain has TRBV5-1 and TRBJ2-5, with D perhaps matching TRBD1 or TRBD2 (5 bases each). Germline V CDR1 and CDR2: SGHRS, YFSETQ. This CDR3 has 13 residues. The ends were cut back, 5 bases at V and 5 bases at J, with 13 bases in the middle.

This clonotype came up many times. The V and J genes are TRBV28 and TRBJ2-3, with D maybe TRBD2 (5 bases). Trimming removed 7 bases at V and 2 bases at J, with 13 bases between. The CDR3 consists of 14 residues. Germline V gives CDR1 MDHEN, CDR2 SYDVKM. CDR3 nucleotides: TGTGCCAGCACCCGGACTCGCAACACAGATACGCAGTATTTT. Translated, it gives CASTRTRNTDTQYF.

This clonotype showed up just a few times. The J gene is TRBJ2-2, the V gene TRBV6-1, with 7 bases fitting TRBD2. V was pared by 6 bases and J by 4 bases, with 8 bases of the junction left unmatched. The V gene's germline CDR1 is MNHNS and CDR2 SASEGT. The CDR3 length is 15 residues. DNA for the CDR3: TGTGCCAGCAGGCCGGGACTAACTAGCACCGGGGAGCTGTTTTTT. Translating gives CASRPGLTSTGELFF.

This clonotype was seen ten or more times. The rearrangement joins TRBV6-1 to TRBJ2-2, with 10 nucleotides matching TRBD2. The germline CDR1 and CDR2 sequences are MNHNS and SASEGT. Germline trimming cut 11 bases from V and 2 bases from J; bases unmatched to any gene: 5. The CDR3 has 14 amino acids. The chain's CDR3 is CAAGLAVNTGELFF. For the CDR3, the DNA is TGTGCCGCCGGACTAGCGGTAAACACCGGGGAGCTGTTTTTT.

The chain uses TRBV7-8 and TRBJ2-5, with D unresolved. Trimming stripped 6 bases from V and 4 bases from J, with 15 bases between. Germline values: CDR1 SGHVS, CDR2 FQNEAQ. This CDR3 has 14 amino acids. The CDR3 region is CASRPKGIPETQYF. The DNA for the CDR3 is TGTGCCAGCAGGCCAAAGGGCATCCCAGAGACCCAGTACTTC.

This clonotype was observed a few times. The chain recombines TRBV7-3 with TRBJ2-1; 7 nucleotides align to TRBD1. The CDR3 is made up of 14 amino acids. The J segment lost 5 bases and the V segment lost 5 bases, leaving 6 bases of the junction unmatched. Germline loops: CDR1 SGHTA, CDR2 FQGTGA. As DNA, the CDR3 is TGTGCCAGCAGCAGGGACAGCCTAAACAATGAGCAGTTCTTC. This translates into CASSRDSLNNEQFF. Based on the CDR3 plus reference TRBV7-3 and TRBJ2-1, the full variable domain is GAGVSQTPSNKVTEKGKYVELRCDPISGHTALYWYRQSLGQGPEFLIYFQGTGAADDSGLPNDRFFAVRPEGSVSTLKIQRTERGDSAVYLCASSRDSLNNEQFFGPGTRLTVL.

Here the CDR3 DNA reads TGTGCCAGCGGTCCGCGGTCGGGTAGTGAAGCTTTCTTT. It codes for CASGPRSGSEAFF. The chain carries TRBV27 and TRBJ1-1; the D is unclear. Germline V CDR1 and CDR2: MNHEY, SMNVEV (reference sequence). The CDR3 sequence is 13 residues long. V lost 8 bases and J lost 7, with 17 bases in between.

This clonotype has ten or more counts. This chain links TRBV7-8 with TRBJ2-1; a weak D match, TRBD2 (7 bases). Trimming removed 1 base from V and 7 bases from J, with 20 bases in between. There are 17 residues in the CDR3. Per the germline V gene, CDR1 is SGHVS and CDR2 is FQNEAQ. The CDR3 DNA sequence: TGTGCCAGCAGCTTAGGAGATGGGGGGGGGCCGGGAAATGAGCAGTTCTTC. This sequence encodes CASSLGDGGGPGNEQFF.

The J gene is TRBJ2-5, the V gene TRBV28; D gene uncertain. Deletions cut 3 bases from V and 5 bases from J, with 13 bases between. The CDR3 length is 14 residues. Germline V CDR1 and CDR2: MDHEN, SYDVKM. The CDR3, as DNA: TGTGCCAGCAGTTTCCCGGGTCTCAAGGAGACCCAGTACTTC. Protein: CASSFPGLKETQYF.

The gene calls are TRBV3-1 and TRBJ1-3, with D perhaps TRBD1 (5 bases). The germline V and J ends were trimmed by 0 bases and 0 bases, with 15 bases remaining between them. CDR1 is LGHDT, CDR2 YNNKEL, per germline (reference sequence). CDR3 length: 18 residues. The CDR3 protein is CASSQEKMGLRSGNTIYF. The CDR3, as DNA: TGTGCCAGCAGCCAAGAAAAGATGGGACTCCGCTCTGGAAACACCATATATTTT.

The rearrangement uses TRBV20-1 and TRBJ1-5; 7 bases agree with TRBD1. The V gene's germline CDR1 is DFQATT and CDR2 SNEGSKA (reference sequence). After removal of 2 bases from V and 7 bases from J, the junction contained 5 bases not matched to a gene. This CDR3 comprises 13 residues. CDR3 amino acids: CSARKGGDQPQHF. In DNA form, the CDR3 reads TGCAGTGCTAGAAAAGGGGGCGACCAGCCCCAGCATTTT.

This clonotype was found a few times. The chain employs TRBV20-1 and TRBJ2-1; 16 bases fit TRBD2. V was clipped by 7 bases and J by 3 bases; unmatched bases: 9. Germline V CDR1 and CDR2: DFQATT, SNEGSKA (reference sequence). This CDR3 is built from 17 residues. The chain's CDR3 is CSVRGGTSGRVYNEQFF. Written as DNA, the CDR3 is TGCAGTGTCCGAGGAGGGACTAGCGGGAGGGTCTACAATGAGCAGTTCTTC.

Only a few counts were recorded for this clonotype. CDR3 sequence (DNA): TGTGCCAGCAGTGTTGGGACCTGGGACTACGAGCAGTACTTC. Translated: CASSVGTWDYEQYF. This chain connects TRBV25-1 to TRBJ2-7; D assignment may be TRBD1 or TRBD2 (5 bases each). V was clipped by 4 bases and J by 3 bases, with 13 bases between them. CDR3 length: 14 amino acids. Germline CDR1 and CDR2: MGHDK and SYGVNS.